This T cell receptor beta chain appears in the sequencing data of a study of post-analysis software for immune sequencing data. Prepared libraries of TCR beta cDNA carried unique molecular identifiers. TCRdb reprocessed the PCR reads with MiXCR, giving one entry per CDR3 protein. Of 500,000 to 600,000 distinct CDR3 sequences listed, roughly 47% are singletons. The V gene's germline CDR1 is SGHTS and CDR2 YDEGEE. This CDR3 spans 14 amino acids. Trimming cost V 2 bases and J 4 bases, with 10 bases left between them. Findings and caveats of the study: The five TRBV segments detected at higher frequency in patients than in controls included TRBV5-6, TRBV5-1 and TRBV20-1.

To note about this clonotype: The antigen remains unidentified.

Specimen: blood. The rearrangement joins TRBV5-8 to TRBJ2-1, with D perhaps matching TRBD1 or TRBD2 (6 bases each). The sequence was obtained from a girl between 5 and 17 years old with multiple sclerosis. CDR3 DNA sequence: TGTGCCAGCAGCTTCGGGGGCCGTTACAATGAGCAGTTCTTC. Translated, it gives CASSFGGRYNEQFF.